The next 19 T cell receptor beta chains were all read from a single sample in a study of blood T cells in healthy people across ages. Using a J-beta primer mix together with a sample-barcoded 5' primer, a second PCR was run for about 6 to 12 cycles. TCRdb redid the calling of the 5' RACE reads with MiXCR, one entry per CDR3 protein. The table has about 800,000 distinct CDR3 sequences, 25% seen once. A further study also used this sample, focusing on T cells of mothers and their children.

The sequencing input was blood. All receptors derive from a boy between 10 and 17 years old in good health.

In DNA, the CDR3 is TGCAGTGCGGATGCGAGGACAGGGTCGAATGAGCAGTTCTTC. It encodes CSADARTGSNEQFF. The chain recombines TRBV20-1 with TRBJ2-5; 8 nucleotides line up with TRBD1. The J call may be in error: the DNA end matches TRBJ2-1 better. Per the germline V gene, CDR1 is DFQATT and CDR2 is SNEGSKA (reference sequence). CDR3 size: 14 residues.

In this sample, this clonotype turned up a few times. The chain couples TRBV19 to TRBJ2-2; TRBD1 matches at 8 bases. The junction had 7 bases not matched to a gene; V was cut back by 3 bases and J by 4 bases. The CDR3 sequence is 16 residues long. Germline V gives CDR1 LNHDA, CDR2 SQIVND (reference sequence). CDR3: CASSIPGQVFTGELFF. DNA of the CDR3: TGTGCCAGTAGTATCCCGGGACAGGTATTCACCGGGGAGCTGTTTTTT.

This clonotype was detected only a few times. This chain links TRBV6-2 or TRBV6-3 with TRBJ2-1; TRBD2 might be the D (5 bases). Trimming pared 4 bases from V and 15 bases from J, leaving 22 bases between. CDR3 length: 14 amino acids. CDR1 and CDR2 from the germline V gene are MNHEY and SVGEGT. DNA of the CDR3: TGTGCCAGCAGTTCCATAAACGGACTGGGTATTTGGTTCTTC. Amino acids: CASSSINGLGIWFF.

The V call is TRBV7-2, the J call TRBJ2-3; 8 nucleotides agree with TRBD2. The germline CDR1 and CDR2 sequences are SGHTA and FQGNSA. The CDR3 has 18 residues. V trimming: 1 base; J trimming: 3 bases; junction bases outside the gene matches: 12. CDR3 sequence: CASSLGVMRLAKTDTQYF. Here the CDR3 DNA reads TGTGCCAGCAGCTTAGGGGTCATGAGACTAGCGAAGACAGATACGCAGTATTTT. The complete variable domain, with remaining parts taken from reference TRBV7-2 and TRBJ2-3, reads GAGVSQSPSNKVTEKGKDVELRCDPISGHTALYWYRQSLGQGLEFLIYFQGNSAPDKSGLPSDRFSAERTGGSVSTLTIQRTQQEDSAVYLCASSLGVMRLAKTDTQYFGPGTRLTVL.

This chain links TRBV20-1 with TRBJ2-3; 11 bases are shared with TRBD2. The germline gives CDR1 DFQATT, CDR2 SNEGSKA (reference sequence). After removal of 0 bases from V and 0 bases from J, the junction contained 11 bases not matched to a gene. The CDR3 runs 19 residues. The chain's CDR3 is CSARDTFALAGGSTDTQYF. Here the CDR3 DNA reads TGCAGTGCTAGAGATACCTTTGCTTTAGCGGGGGGGAGCACAGATACGCAGTATTTT.

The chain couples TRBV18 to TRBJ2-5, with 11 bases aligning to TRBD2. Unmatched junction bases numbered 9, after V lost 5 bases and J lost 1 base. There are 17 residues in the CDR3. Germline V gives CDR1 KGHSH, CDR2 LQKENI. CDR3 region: CASSSLGLAGRQETQYF. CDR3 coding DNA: TGTGCCAGCTCATCGCTAGGACTAGCGGGTCGCCAAGAGACCCAGTACTTC.

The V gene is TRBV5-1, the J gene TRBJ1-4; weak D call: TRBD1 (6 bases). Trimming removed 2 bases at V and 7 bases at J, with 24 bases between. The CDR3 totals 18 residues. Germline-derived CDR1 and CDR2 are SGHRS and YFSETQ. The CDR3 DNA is TGCGCCAGCAGCTTCACTCGACGGGGGACATCGGGTCCTGAAAAACTGTTTTTT. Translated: CASSFTRRGTSGPEKLFF.

CDR3 in amino acids: CASSVDGSGHGYTF. CDR3 DNA: TGTGCCAGCAGCGTAGACGGATCGGGACATGGCTACACCTTC. This chain joins TRBV9 and TRBJ1-2; the D gene is possibly TRBD1 (5 bases). V was shortened by 0 bases and J by 6 bases, with 12 bases between the two germline ends. Germline values: CDR1 SGDLS, CDR2 YYNGEE. This CDR3 is built from 14 residues.

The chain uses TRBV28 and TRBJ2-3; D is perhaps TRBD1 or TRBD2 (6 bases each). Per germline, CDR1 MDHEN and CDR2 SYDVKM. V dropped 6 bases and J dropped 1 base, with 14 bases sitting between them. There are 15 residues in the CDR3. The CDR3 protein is CASSLPGAGTDTQYF. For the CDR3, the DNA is TGTGCCAGCAGCCTACCGGGGGCAGGCACAGATACGCAGTATTTT.

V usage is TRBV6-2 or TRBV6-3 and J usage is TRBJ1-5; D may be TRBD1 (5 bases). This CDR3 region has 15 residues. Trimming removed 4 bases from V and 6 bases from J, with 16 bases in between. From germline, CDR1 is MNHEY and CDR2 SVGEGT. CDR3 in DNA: TGTGCCAGCAGTTCACACACAGGTGTCTCTCAGCCCCAGCATTTT. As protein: CASSSHTGVSQPQHF.

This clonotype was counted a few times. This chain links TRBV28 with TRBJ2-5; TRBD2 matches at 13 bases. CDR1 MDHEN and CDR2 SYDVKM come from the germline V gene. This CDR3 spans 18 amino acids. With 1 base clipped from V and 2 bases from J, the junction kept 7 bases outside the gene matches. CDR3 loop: CASSLSPGLAGEQETQYF. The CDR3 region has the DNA TGTGCCAGCAGTTTATCTCCCGGACTAGCGGGGGAGCAAGAGACCCAGTACTTC.

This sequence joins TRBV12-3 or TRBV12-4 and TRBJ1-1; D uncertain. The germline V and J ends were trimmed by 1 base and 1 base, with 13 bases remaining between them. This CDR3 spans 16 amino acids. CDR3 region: CASSLGPKLRNTEAFF. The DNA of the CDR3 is TGTGCCAGCAGTTTAGGGCCGAAACTCAGGAACACTGAAGCTTTCTTT.

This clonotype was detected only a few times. CDR3 sequence (DNA): TGTGCCAGCAGTCCCTCGACTAGCGGGACCTCCTACAATGAGCAGTTCTTC. It codes for CASSPSTSGTSYNEQFF. The gene calls are TRBV28 and TRBJ2-1; 11 bases are a match to TRBD2. This CDR3 has 17 residues. Per germline, CDR1 MDHEN and CDR2 SYDVKM. Trimming cost V 5 bases and J 0 bases; bases outside gene matches: 6.

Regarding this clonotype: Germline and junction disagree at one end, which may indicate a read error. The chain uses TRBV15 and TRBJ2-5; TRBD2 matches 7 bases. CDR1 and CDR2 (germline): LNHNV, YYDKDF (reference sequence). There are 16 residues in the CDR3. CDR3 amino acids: CATTREGGSSWETQHF. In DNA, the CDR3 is TGTGCCACCACCCGTGAGGGCGGGAGCAGTTGGGAGACCCAGCACTTC.

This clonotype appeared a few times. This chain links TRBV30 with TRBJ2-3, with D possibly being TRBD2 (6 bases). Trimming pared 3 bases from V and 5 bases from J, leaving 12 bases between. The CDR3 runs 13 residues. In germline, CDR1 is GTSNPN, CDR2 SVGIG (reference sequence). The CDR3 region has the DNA TGTGCCTGGAGCCTCGAGGAGGGAGATACGCAGTATTTT. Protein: CAWSLEEGDTQYF. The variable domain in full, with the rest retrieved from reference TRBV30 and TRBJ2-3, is SQTIHQWPATLVQPVGSPLSLECTVEGTSNPNLYWYRQAAGRGLQLLFYSVGIGQISSEVPQNLSASRPQDRQFILSSKKLLLSDSGFYLCAWSLEEGDTQYFGPGTRLTVL.

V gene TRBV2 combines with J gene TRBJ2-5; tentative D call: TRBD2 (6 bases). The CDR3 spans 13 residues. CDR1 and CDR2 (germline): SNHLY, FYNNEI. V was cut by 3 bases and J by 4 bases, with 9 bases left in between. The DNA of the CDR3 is TGTGCCAGCAGTGACGGGGGACGAGAGACCCAGTACTTC. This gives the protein CASSDGGRETQYF.

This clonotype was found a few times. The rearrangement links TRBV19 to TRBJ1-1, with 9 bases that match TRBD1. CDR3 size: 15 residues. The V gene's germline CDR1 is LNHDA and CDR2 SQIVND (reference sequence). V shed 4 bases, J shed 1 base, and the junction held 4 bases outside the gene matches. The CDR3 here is CASSTWTGANTEAFF. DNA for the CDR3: TGTGCCAGTAGTACGTGGACAGGGGCGAACACTGAAGCTTTCTTT. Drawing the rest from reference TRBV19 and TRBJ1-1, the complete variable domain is DGGITQSPKYLFRKEGQNVTLSCEQNLNHDAMYWYRQDPGQGLRLIYYSQIVNDFQKGDIAEGYSVSREKKESFPLTVTSAQKNPTAFYLCASSTWTGANTEAFFGQGTRLTVV.

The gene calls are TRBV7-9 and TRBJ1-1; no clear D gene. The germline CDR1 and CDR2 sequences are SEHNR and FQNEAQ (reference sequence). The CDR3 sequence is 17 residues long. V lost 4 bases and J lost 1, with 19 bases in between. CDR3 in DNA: TGTGCCAGCAGCTCGGTCTTTTTGGGAGACGGGAACACTGAAGCTTTCTTT. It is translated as CASSSVFLGDGNTEAFF.

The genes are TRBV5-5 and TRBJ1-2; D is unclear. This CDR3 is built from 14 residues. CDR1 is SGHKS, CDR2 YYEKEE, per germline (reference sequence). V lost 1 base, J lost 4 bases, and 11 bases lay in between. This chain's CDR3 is CASSLTKGIYGYTF. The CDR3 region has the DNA TGTGCCAGCAGCTTGACGAAGGGAATCTATGGCTACACCTTC.